Following are 8 T cell receptor beta chains from one sample sequenced in a study of control samples from healthy donors and cancer patients. Profiled with immunoSEQ multiplex PCR; TCRdb holds only in-frame clones, not every one. The data hold tens of thousands of clones, with 75% to 95% observed a single time. Sequenced sample: blood. The receptors here all came from a man aged 30 to 39 in good health.

In regard to this clone: This specimen includes other DNA sequences encoding the same CDR3. The rearrangement uses TRBV9 and TRBJ2-7; unclear D gene. The germline V gene has CDR1 SGDLS and CDR2 YYNGEE. The V end lost 1 base, the J end lost 3 bases, and 11 bases lay between the germline ends. The CDR3 contains 14 residues. The CDR3 DNA reads TGTGCCAGCAGCGTAAGTCTACAAGACTACGAGCAGTACTTC. This translates into CASSVSLQDYEQYF. Looking up the rest from reference TRBV9 and TRBJ2-7 gives the full variable domain: DSGVTQTPKHLITATGQRVTLRCSPRSGDLSVYWYQQSLDQGLQFLIQYYNGEERAKGNILERFSAQQFPDLHSELNLSSLELGDSALYFCASSVSLQDYEQYFGPGTRLTVT.

This clone was recorded once. The rearrangement joins TRBV28 to TRBJ2-1, with 10 bases fitting TRBD2. J lost 7 bases, V lost 8 bases, and 8 bases had no gene match. This CDR3 is built from 14 residues. Looked up from germline, CDR1 is MDHEN and CDR2 is SYDVKM. The chain's CDR3 is CASEGIAGGNEQFF. The CDR3 nucleotides are TGTGCCAGCGAGGGTATAGCGGGGGGTAATGAGCAGTTCTTC.

The V call is TRBV5-6, the J call TRBJ1-5, with D perhaps matching TRBD1 (5 bases). Germline V gene data show CDR1 as SGHDT and CDR2 as YYEEEE. This CDR3 has 17 residues. The V end lost 0 bases, the J end lost 1 base, and 14 bases lay between the germline ends. The CDR3 bases are TGTGCCAGCAGCTTGGGTAGGGGTGGGGTAAGCAATCAGCCCCAGCATTTT. Protein: CASSLGRGGVSNQPQHF.

The V call is TRBV5-1, the J call TRBJ2-7; D remains unclear. There are 12 residues in the CDR3. CDR1 is SGHRS, CDR2 YFSETQ, per germline. Deletions cut 4 bases from V and 7 bases from J, with 12 bases between. The CDR3 protein is CASSVSGEEQYF. The DNA of the CDR3 is TGCGCCAGCAGCGTCTCTGGGGAAGAGCAGTACTTC.

This chain uses TRBV19 with TRBJ2-1, with 14 bases matching TRBD2. V dropped 1 base and J dropped 7; count of bases not matched to a gene: 9. Germline V gene lookup returns CDR1 LNHDA and CDR2 SQIVND (reference sequence). The CDR3 consists of 18 residues. The CDR3 protein is CASSIGGLGTSGSNEQFF. Here the CDR3 DNA reads TGTGCCAGTAGTATAGGGGGTTTGGGGACTAGCGGGAGTAATGAGCAGTTCTTC.

The rearrangement uses TRBV29-1 and TRBJ2-7, with D possibly being TRBD1 or TRBD2 (7 bases each). Germline CDR1 is SQVTM and CDR2 is ANQGSEA. V was trimmed by 7 bases and J by 7 bases, leaving 23 bases between them. The CDR3 has 14 amino acids. CDR3 nucleotides: TGCAGCGCGGGGCGAACAGGGGACTACGCTGAGCAGTACTTC. This encodes CSAGRTGDYAEQYF.

The chain has TRBV21-1 and TRBJ2-7; the table's TRBD1 call for D was not verified on the DNA. TRBV21-1 is tagged as a pseudogene. The CDR3 is 13 amino acids. DNA of the CDR3: TGTGCCAGCAGCAGGAAGGGCCAGGGGCTGCAGTACTTC. This codes for CASSRKGQGLQYF.

Details on this clone: The germline gene is not matched at one end of the junction; a read error may be the cause. The rearrangement uses TRBV11-2 and TRBJ1-1; TRBD1 matches 8 bases. Germline V gene sequence: CDR1 SGHAT, CDR2 FQNNGV. CDR3 size: 10 residues. The CDR3 loop is CASSWDRPRF. The CDR3 DNA reads as TGTGCCAGCAGCTGGGACAGGCCGCGCTTT.